Described below is a single T cell receptor (beta chain) sequence and its context. Produced via immunoSEQ multiplex PCR; TCRdb's table is partial and in-frame only. The sample shows over a million clones, about three quarters of them seen only once. These data are taken from a study of shared clonotypes between healthy human individuals. The germline V gene encodes CDR1 MNHEY and CDR2 SMNVEV (reference sequence). Trimming pared 5 bases from V and 5 bases from J, leaving 15 bases between. The CDR3 is 14 residues long. The receptor's source is a man aged 18-30 years in good health. Specimen: memory CD4+ T cells sorted from blood. Subset: CD45RA-negative fraction. The chain combines TRBV27 with TRBJ2-5; TRBD1 or TRBD2 may be the D gene (5 bases each). The CDR3 here is CASSTWDGRETQYF. For the CDR3, the DNA is TGTGCCAGCAGTACATGGGACGGTCGGGAGACCCAGTACTTC.